The clone carrying this TCR beta chain was seen more than once but under ten times. This entry comes from a study of blood T cells in healthy people across ages. A sample-barcoded 5' primer and a J-beta primer mix were used in a second PCR of roughly 7 to 11 cycles. TCRdb analysed the 5' RACE reads with MiXCR anew, one entry per CDR3 protein. Of around 1,000,000 distinct CDR3 sequences listed, around 25% were seen once; the top ten hold around 0.7%. V lost 2 bases and J lost 5, with 9 bases in between. The CDR3 is 13 residues long. Germline V gene data show CDR1 as SEHNR and CDR2 as FQNEAQ (reference sequence). These data also formed part of another study, on T cells of mothers and their children.

Sequencing was performed on blood. The clonotype comes from a girl aged 2 to 10 in good health. The V and J genes are TRBV7-9 and TRBJ1-1; the D gene is possibly TRBD1 (5 bases). CDR3 in amino acids: CASSLIRETEAFF. The CDR3 bases are TGTGCCAGCAGCTTAATCAGGGAGACTGAAGCTTTCTTT. The full variable domain, its missing parts supplied by reference TRBV7-9 and TRBJ1-1, is DTGVSQNPRHKITKRGQNVTFRCDPISEHNRLYWYRQTLGQGPEFLTYFQNEAQLEKSRLLSDRFSAERPKGSFSTLEIQRTEQGDSAMYLCASSLIRETEAFFGQGTRLTVV.